This TCR beta chain was identified during a study of blood T cell repertoires in COVID-19. Study background: Sources were T cells, B-cell-depleted T cells, or PBMCs; the material itself was cDNA or gDNA.

This clone was observed once. Libraries were prepared by immunoSEQ multiplex PCR; TCRdb keeps only in-frame clonotypes and omits some of them. Here the sample spans about 270,000 clones, about 83% being singletons. The CDR3 sequence is 13 residues long. Germline V gene lookup returns CDR1 LNHDA and CDR2 SQIVND (reference sequence). The ends lost 5 bases at V and 10 bases at J; junction bases unmatched: 3. Sequenced sample: peripheral blood. The chain recombines TRBV19 with TRBJ1-6; 9 positions agree with TRBD1. The TCR was taken from a woman between 45 and 60 years old who had recovered from COVID-19. CDR3 residues: CASSHRGQSPLHF. The CDR3, as DNA: TGTGCCAGTAGTCACAGGGGGCAGTCACCCCTCCACTTT. The entire variable domain, with the rest obtained from reference TRBV19 and TRBJ1-6, is as follows: DGGITQSPKYLFRKEGQNVTLSCEQNLNHDAMYWYRQDPGQGLRLIYYSQIVNDFQKGDIAEGYSVSREKKESFPLTVTSAQKNPTAFYLCASSHRGQSPLHFGNGTRLTVT.